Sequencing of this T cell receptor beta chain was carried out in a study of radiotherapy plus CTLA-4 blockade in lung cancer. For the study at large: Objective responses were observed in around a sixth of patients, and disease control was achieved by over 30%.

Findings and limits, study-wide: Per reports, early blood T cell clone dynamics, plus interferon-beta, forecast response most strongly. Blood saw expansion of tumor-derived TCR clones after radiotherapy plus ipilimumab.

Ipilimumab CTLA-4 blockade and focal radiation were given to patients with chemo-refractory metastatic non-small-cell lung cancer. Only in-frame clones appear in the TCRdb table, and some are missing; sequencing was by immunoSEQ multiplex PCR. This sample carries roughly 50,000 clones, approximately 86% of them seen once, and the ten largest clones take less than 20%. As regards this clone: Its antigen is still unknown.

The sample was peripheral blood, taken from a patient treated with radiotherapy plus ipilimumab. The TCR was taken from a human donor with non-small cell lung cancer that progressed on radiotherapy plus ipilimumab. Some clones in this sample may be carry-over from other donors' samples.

DNA for the CDR3: TGTGCCAGCAGCTTACGGAAGGGGAACCTCAATGAGCAGTTCTTC. It encodes CASSLRKGNLNEQFF. The J gene is TRBJ2-1, the V gene TRBV7-2; tentative D call: TRBD1 (5 bases). CDR1 is SGHTA, CDR2 FQGNSA, per germline. V was shortened by 2 bases and J by 6 bases, with 14 bases between the two germline ends. The CDR3 totals 15 residues.